This entry lists 15 T cell receptor beta chains sequenced from one sample in a study of T cell responses to AZD1222 COVID-19 vaccine. The repertoire was sequenced with immunoSEQ multiplex PCR; TCRdb's copy has only in-frame clones and lacks some. The sample has about 180,000 clones; about nine tenths are singletons. The sample was peripheral blood, taken 28 days after the second AZD1222 dose. The receptors derive from an adult who received the AZD1222 COVID-19 vaccine.

The chain joins TRBV6-5 to TRBJ1-2; D remains ambiguous. The germline gives CDR1 MNHEY, CDR2 SVGAGI. This CDR3 comprises 13 residues. Trimming shortened V by 3 bases and J by 8 bases, and 13 bases separated the two germline ends. The CDR3 sequence: CASSYFEGLGYTF. The CDR3 nucleotides read TGTGCCAGCAGTTATTTTGAGGGCTTGGGCTACACCTTC.

This clone showed up just a few times. The gene calls are TRBV3-1 (or the pseudogene TRBV3-2) and TRBJ2-1, with D uncertain. Germline lookup yields CDR1 LGHDT and CDR2 YNNKEL (reference sequence). The CDR3 is 12 amino acids. Trimming removed 0 bases at V and 10 bases at J, with 7 bases between. This CDR3 is CASSQERLEQFF. DNA of the CDR3: TGTGCCAGCAGCCAAGAAAGACTGGAGCAGTTCTTC.

This rearrangement joins TRBV30 to TRBJ1-1; no reliable D call. In germline, CDR1 is GTSNPN, CDR2 SVGIG (reference sequence). The V gene lost 3 bases and the J gene lost 11 bases, with 19 bases spanning the gap. CDR3 length: 13 residues. CDR3 DNA: TGTGCCTGGAGGATTTCGGGAGCCAGTGGCGCTTTCTTT. It codes for CAWRISGASGAFF.

The chain joins TRBV5-4 to TRBJ2-2; a weak D match, TRBD1 (5 bases). This CDR3 region has 14 residues. V lost 0 bases and J lost 5, with 8 bases in between. CDR1 SGHNT and CDR2 YYREEE come from the germline V gene (reference sequence). The CDR3 region is CASSLDQGTGELFF. CDR3 in DNA: TGTGCCAGCAGCTTGGATCAGGGAACCGGGGAGCTGTTTTTT.

The J gene is TRBJ1-1, the V gene TRBV12-3 or TRBV12-4, with D uncertain. V lost 5 bases, J lost 3 bases, and 4 bases lay in between. The CDR3 spans 11 residues. CDR3 region: CASSDYTEAFF. The CDR3 bases are TGTGCCAGCAGTGATTACACTGAAGCTTTCTTT.

J is TRBJ1-2 and V is TRBV5-1; the D is unclear. Germline CDR1 and CDR2: SGHRS and YFSETQ. CDR3 length equals 13 residues. The V gene lost 0 bases and the J gene lost 5 bases, with 8 bases spanning the gap. DNA of the CDR3: TGCGCCAGCAGCTTGGCACAAGGGTATGGCTACACCTTC. It specifies CASSLAQGYGYTF.

The chain is built from TRBV19 and TRBJ2-1, with a tentative D call TRBD2 (5 bases). V was clipped by 6 bases and J by 12 bases, with 18 bases between them. This CDR3 spans 13 amino acids. Germline-derived CDR1 and CDR2 are LNHDA and SQIVND (reference sequence). The CDR3 protein is CASSPLGSRWQFF. CDR3 sequence (DNA): TGTGCCAGTAGCCCCTTGGGGAGCAGGTGGCAGTTCTTC.

The chain recombines TRBV6-5 with TRBJ1-6; D may be TRBD1 (6 bases). The CDR3 sequence is 13 residues long. The V end lost 7 bases, the J end lost 7 bases, and 11 bases lay between the germline ends. The germline V gene has CDR1 MNHEY and CDR2 SVGAGI. The CDR3 reads CASTGQLNSPLHF. CDR3 nucleotides: TGTGCCAGCACCGGACAGTTAAATTCACCCCTCCACTTT.

The chain joins TRBV7-8 to TRBJ2-3; D is undetermined. V shed 5 bases and J shed 3 bases, with 15 bases lying between them. Germline values: CDR1 SGHVS, CDR2 FQNEAQ. CDR3 size: 15 residues. The CDR3 DNA reads TGTGCCAGCAGCACCCCCGGGTCCTTAACAGATACGCAGTATTTT. Its protein is CASSTPGSLTDTQYF.

The rearrangement links TRBV7-2 to TRBJ1-2; TRBD1 matches 9 bases. The CDR3 loop spans 18 amino acids. V gave up 4 bases and J gave up 0 bases; unmatched junction bases: 12. From germline, CDR1 is SGHTA and CDR2 FQGNSA. CDR3 loop: CASSYRVQDRGANYGYTF. The CDR3 DNA follows: TGTGCCAGCAGCTACAGGGTCCAGGACAGGGGAGCTAACTATGGCTACACCTTC. The variable domain in full, completed from reference TRBV7-2 and TRBJ1-2, reads GAGVSQSPSNKVTEKGKDVELRCDPISGHTALYWYRQSLGQGLEFLIYFQGNSAPDKSGLPSDRFSAERTGGSVSTLTIQRTQQEDSAVYLCASSYRVQDRGANYGYTFGSGTRLTVV.

The rearrangement links TRBV20-1 to TRBJ1-5; a possible D gene is TRBD1 (6 bases). The germline gives CDR1 DFQATT, CDR2 SNEGSKA (reference sequence). V gave up 3 bases and J gave up 4 bases, with 16 bases separating them. The CDR3 loop spans 15 amino acids. CDR3 protein: CSASGGRDINQPQHF. The DNA of the CDR3 is TGCAGTGCTAGTGGGGGGCGGGACATAAATCAGCCCCAGCATTTT.

This chain joins TRBV6-6 and TRBJ1-2; D not certain. Looked up from germline, CDR1 is MNHNY and CDR2 is SVGAGI (reference sequence). Trimming shortened V by 2 bases and J by 6 bases, and 7 bases separated the two germline ends. The CDR3 has 12 amino acids. CDR3 sequence: CASSYRSDGYTF. The CDR3 region has the DNA TGTGCCAGCAGTTACCGATCCGATGGCTACACCTTC.

The chain is built from TRBV19 and TRBJ2-1; D assignment may be TRBD1 or TRBD2 (5 bases each). The V end was cut by 5 bases, the J end by 2 bases, with 10 bases between. The CDR3 length is 14 residues. The germline gives CDR1 LNHDA, CDR2 SQIVND (reference sequence). The CDR3 is CASSVGAAYNEQFF. DNA for the CDR3: TGTGCCAGTAGTGTCGGGGCGGCCTACAATGAGCAGTTCTTC.

V gene TRBV11-2 combines with J gene TRBJ2-5; D unclear. Trimming took off 0 bases at V and 7 bases at J, with 15 bases between the two ends. CDR3 length equals 15 residues. The germline gives CDR1 SGHAT, CDR2 FQNNGV. The DNA for the CDR3 is TGTGCCAGCAGCTTAGATCCGATTAAGTCCTGGACCCAGTACTTC. Translating gives CASSLDPIKSWTQYF.

The V and J genes are TRBV2 and TRBJ1-5; TRBD1 aligns across 7 bases. From germline, CDR1 is SNHLY and CDR2 FYNNEI. The trim removed 6 bases at V and 6 bases at J, leaving 14 bases unmatched. There are 16 residues in the CDR3. The CDR3 DNA reads TGTGCCAGCAGGGGTGGTGTAGGGGGCGCGGGTCAGCCCCAGCATTTT. It specifies CASRGGVGGAGQPQHF.